This T cell receptor beta chain was identified in a study of patients and donors after allogeneic stem cell transplantation. One entry per CDR3 protein results from TCRdb running MiXCR on the RT-PCR reads. The sample holds over 400,000 distinct CDR3 sequences, approximately 16% seen once. The CDR3 has 19 residues. Looked up from germline, CDR1 is DFQATT and CDR2 is SNEGSKA (reference sequence). Trimming took 0 bases from V and 2 from J; bases not matched to a gene: 14. This clonotype was seen a handful of times. This chain joins TRBV20-1 and TRBJ1-5, with 9 bases lining up with TRBD1. The sequence was collected from a human donor who was either an allogeneic HSCT recipient or a stem cell or donor lymphocyte infusion donor (not recorded which). It is not recorded whose cells these are; they may come from a transplant donor. What was sequenced was blood, either unsorted or a sorted T cell fraction (not recorded which). The CDR3 DNA sequence: TGCAGTGCTAGAGATTCAGGACAGGGGTCTGCTTGGCGCAATCAGCCCCAGCATTTT. Its protein product is CSARDSGQGSAWRNQPQHF.